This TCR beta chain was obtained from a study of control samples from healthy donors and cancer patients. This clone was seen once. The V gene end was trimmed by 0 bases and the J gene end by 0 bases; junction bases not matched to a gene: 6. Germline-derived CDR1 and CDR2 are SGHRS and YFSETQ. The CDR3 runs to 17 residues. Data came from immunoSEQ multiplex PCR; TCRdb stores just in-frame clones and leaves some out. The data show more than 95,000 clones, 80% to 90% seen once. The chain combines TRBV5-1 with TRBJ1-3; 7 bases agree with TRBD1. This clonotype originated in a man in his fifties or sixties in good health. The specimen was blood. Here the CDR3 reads CASSLDGTALSGNTIYF. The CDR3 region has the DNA TGCGCCAGCAGCTTGGACGGGACAGCCCTCTCTGGAAACACCATATATTTT.